This TCR beta chain appears in the sequencing data of a study of PD-1 blockade in classical Hodgkin lymphoma. The sample's time point: newly diagnosed, previously untreated cHL patient sample. Thawed PBMCs underwent magnetic negative selection to yield purified CD4+ T cells. What served as comparison were PBMCs in newly diagnosed, untreated classical Hodgkin lymphoma. Here immunoSEQ multiplex PCR was the method, and the copy in TCRdb shows in-frame clones only, minus some. The table records more than 30,000 clones, 88% of them present only once. Sequenced material: CD4+ T cells from blood. This receptor was identified in a human donor with classical Hodgkin lymphoma.

The CDR3 DNA follows: TGTGCCAGTAGTAGGCAGGACCGCTCTGGAAACACCATATATTTT. Protein: CASSRQDRSGNTIYF. V and J are TRBV19 and TRBJ1-3, with D uncertain. Trimming stripped 4 bases from V and 0 bases from J, with 10 bases between. Germline loops: CDR1 LNHDA, CDR2 SQIVND (reference sequence). The CDR3 runs 15 residues.